These T cell receptor beta chains were read from a single sample in a study of OX40 agonist ivuxolimab in advanced cancers. Libraries were prepared by immunoSEQ multiplex PCR; TCRdb keeps only in-frame clonotypes and omits some of them. This table holds roughly 7,700 clones, approximately 79% found once. This specimen was CD4+ or CD8+ T cells sorted from blood, taken in a trial of the OX40 agonist ivuxolimab. Receptors were obtained from an adult with an advanced solid tumor such as melanoma, head and neck, liver or kidney cancer. The CDR3 runs from the conserved cysteine through the conserved F or W. D genes are given only for firm matches. Not all rows give a size; the values are once, few, many and, for expanded clones, a class.

CDR3 length: 15
J gene: TRBJ2-7
V gene: TRBV6-9
D gene: NA
clone size: NA
CDR3 protein: CASSYSTPETYEQYF
CDR3 DNA: TGTGCCAGCAGTTACTCGACACCAGAAACTTACGAGCAGTACTTC

CDR3 length: 12
J gene: TRBJ1-2
V gene: TRBV29-1
D gene: TRBD1
clone size: NA
CDR3 protein: CSSGQGEYGYTF
CDR3 DNA: TGCAGCTCTGGACAGGGGGAGTATGGCTACACCTTC

CDR3 length: 16
J gene: TRBJ2-2
V gene: TRBV2
D gene: TRBD2
clone size: few
CDR3 protein: CAGARGGGAGSGELFF
CDR3 DNA: TGTGCCGGTGCCCGTGGGGGAGGGGCAGGGTCCGGGGAGCTGTTTTTT

CDR3 length: 14
J gene: TRBJ1-1
V gene: TRBV7-9
D gene: NA
clone size: NA
CDR3 protein: CASSGGAANTEAFF
CDR3 DNA: TGTGCCAGCAGCGGCGGAGCAGCGAACACTGAAGCTTTCTTT

CDR3 length: 15
J gene: TRBJ1-1
V gene: TRBV27
D gene: NA
clone size: NA
CDR3 protein: CASSPRTERNTEAFF
CDR3 DNA: TGTGCCAGCAGTCCGAGGACAGAGCGGAACACTGAAGCTTTCTTT

CDR3 length: 14
J gene: TRBJ2-7
V gene: TRBV7-8
D gene: NA
clone size: NA
CDR3 protein: CASSRERVSDEQYF
CDR3 DNA: TGTGCCAGCAGCCGAGAAAGGGTTTCCGACGAGCAGTACTTC

CDR3 length: 13
J gene: TRBJ2-7
V gene: TRBV11-2
D gene: NA
clone size: NA
CDR3 protein: CASSFTDSYEQYF
CDR3 DNA: TGTGCCAGCAGCTTTACAGATTCCTACGAGCAGTACTTC

CDR3 length: 14
J gene: TRBJ1-5
V gene: TRBV6-1
D gene: TRBD1
clone size: NA
CDR3 protein: CASFFGQENQPQHF
CDR3 DNA: TGTGCCAGCTTCTTCGGACAGGAGAATCAGCCCCAGCATTTT

CDR3 length: 12
J gene: TRBJ2-5
V gene: TRBV28
D gene: NA
clone size: NA
CDR3 protein: CASSPWGETQYF
CDR3 DNA: TGTGCCAGCAGTCCATGGGGGGAGACCCAGTACTTC

CDR3 length: 11
J gene: TRBJ2-1
V gene: TRBV28
D gene: NA
clone size: few
CDR3 protein: CASSNLLEQFF
CDR3 DNA: TGTGCCAGCAGTAATCTTTTGGAGCAGTTCTTC

CDR3 length: 18
J gene: TRBJ2-7
V gene: TRBV18
D gene: TRBD2
clone size: NA
CDR3 protein: CASSPPPRSWGRVYEQYF
CDR3 DNA: TGTGCCAGCTCACCACCGCCCCGGTCCTGGGGGAGGGTTTACGAGCAGTACTTC

CDR3 length: 14
J gene: TRBJ2-3
V gene: TRBV6-4
D gene: NA
clone size: NA
CDR3 protein: CASSDGIYTDTQYF
CDR3 DNA: TGTGCCAGCAGTGACGGGATTTACACAGATACGCAGTATTTT

CDR3 length: 17
J gene: TRBJ2-7
V gene: TRBV28
D gene: TRBD1
clone size: NA
CDR3 protein: CASSFLTRDRDSYEQYF
CDR3 DNA: TGTGCCAGCAGTTTCCTTACCCGGGACAGGGACTCCTACGAGCAGTACTTC

CDR3 length: 13
J gene: TRBJ2-5
V gene: TRBV18
D gene: TRBD1
clone size: NA
CDR3 protein: CASSPGQSETQYF
CDR3 DNA: TGTGCCAGCTCACCGGGACAGTCGGAGACCCAGTACTTC

CDR3 length: 17
J gene: TRBJ1-6
V gene: TRBV5-6
D gene: TRBD1
clone size: NA
CDR3 protein: CASSRGAWDSYNSPLHF
CDR3 DNA: TGTGCCAGCAGCCGTGGGGCGTGGGACAGCTATAATTCACCCCTCCACTTT

CDR3 length: 15
J gene: TRBJ1-4
V gene: TRBV9
D gene: TRBD1
clone size: NA
CDR3 protein: CASSSGQGGIEKLFF
CDR3 DNA: TGTGCCAGCAGCTCCGGACAGGGTGGTATTGAAAAACTGTTTTTT

CDR3 length: 14
J gene: TRBJ2-5
V gene: TRBV28
D gene: NA
clone size: NA
CDR3 protein: CASSRRMGRQTQYF
CDR3 DNA: TGTGCCAGCAGTCGGAGGATGGGGCGACAGACCCAGTACTTC

CDR3 length: 14
J gene: TRBJ1-1
V gene: TRBV27
D gene: NA
clone size: NA
CDR3 protein: CASSLSGGINEAFF
CDR3 DNA: TGTGCCAGCAGTTTATCGGGGGGGATTAATGAAGCTTTCTTT

CDR3 length: 13
J gene: TRBJ1-1
V gene: TRBV5-1
D gene: NA
clone size: few
CDR3 protein: CASSLAGYTEAFF
CDR3 DNA: TGCGCCAGCAGCTTGGCAGGGTACACTGAAGCTTTCTTT

CDR3 length: 15
J gene: TRBJ2-1
V gene: TRBV9
D gene: TRBD2
clone size: NA
CDR3 protein: CASSPRVSGINEQFF
CDR3 DNA: TGTGCCAGCAGCCCTCGGGTTAGCGGGATCAATGAGCAGTTCTTC

CDR3 length: 14
J gene: TRBJ2-2
V gene: TRBV9
D gene: NA
clone size: NA
CDR3 protein: CASTSRQNTGELFF
CDR3 DNA: TGTGCCAGTACCTCCAGGCAGAACACCGGGGAGCTGTTTTTT

CDR3 length: 12
J gene: TRBJ1-2
V gene: TRBV10-3
D gene: TRBD1
clone size: NA
CDR3 protein: CAISVDRGGYTF
CDR3 DNA: TGTGCCATCAGTGTTGACAGGGGTGGCTACACCTTC